The 5 T cell receptor beta chains reported below all come from one sample, sequenced in a study of blood T cell repertoires in COVID-19. Produced via immunoSEQ multiplex PCR; TCRdb's table is partial and in-frame only. Seen here are 400,000 to 450,000 clones, roughly 89% observed once, and the top ten hold around 1.4%. The sequencing input was peripheral blood. These receptors were obtained from a woman younger than 45 with active or convalescent COVID-19.

The sample holds one count of this clone. The chain recombines TRBV2 with TRBJ2-3; 8 positions agree with TRBD1. The CDR3 sequence is 14 residues long. The trim removed 6 bases at V and 2 bases at J, leaving 4 bases unmatched. The germline V gene encodes CDR1 SNHLY and CDR2 FYNNEI. The CDR3 sequence is CASRTGVVTDTQYF. In DNA, the CDR3 is TGTGCCAGCAGGACAGGGGTTGTCACAGATACGCAGTATTTT.

This chain joins TRBV7-9 and TRBJ2-3; 11 bases are a match to TRBD2. Trimming removed 5 bases from V and 0 bases from J; junction bases left unmatched: 10. This CDR3 comprises 18 residues. From germline, CDR1 is SEHNR and CDR2 FQNEAQ (reference sequence). The CDR3: CASSPGASGGTSTDTQYF. The CDR3 bases are TGTGCCAGCAGCCCAGGAGCTAGCGGGGGGACTAGCACAGATACGCAGTATTTT.

Here the CDR3 reads CASSLYYSSGAYNEQFF. In nucleotides, the CDR3 is TGCGCCAGCAGCTTATACTACTCTAGCGGAGCCTACAATGAGCAGTTCTTC. The V call is TRBV5-1, the J call TRBJ2-1, with TRBD2 matching 7 bases. The CDR3 spans 17 residues. The germline V gene has CDR1 SGHRS and CDR2 YFSETQ. V shed 2 bases, J shed 2 bases, and the junction held 10 bases outside the gene matches.

The chain carries TRBV3-1 (or the pseudogene TRBV3-2) and TRBJ1-2, with 10 bases aligning to TRBD1. This CDR3 has 16 residues. The junction had 3 bases not matched to a gene; V was cut back by 0 bases and J by 2 bases. CDR1 LGHDT and CDR2 YNNKEL come from the germline V gene (reference sequence). Here the CDR3 DNA reads TGTGCCAGCAGCCAAGATGGGACAGGGGAGAACTATGGCTACACCTTC. Protein product: CASSQDGTGENYGYTF.

The genes are TRBV19 and TRBJ1-1; 8 bases are shared with TRBD1. V gave up 4 bases and J gave up 6 bases; unmatched junction bases: 4. This CDR3 has 13 residues. Looked up from germline, CDR1 is LNHDA and CDR2 is SQIVND (reference sequence). The CDR3 sequence is CASSNRQGSEAFF. The CDR3 DNA sequence: TGTGCCAGTAGTAACAGACAGGGGTCTGAAGCTTTCTTT.